This TCR gamma chain was recorded in a study of Vδ1+ human thymocytes. Whole-study results and caveats: Approximately 19% of thymic delta-chain sequences were Vdelta2, with few Vdelta3, unlike blood Vdelta1+ controls. Thymic TRG and TRD repertoires appeared highly polyclonal, with Gaussian CDR3 length distributions.

The CDR3 consists of 13 residues. Germline CDR1 is VENAVY and CDR2 is YDSYNSRV. The template was reverse-transcribed extracted RNA. CDR3 amplicons came from multiplex PCR with pooled V-gene forward and constant-region reverse primers. TCRdb re-analyzed the multiplex PCR reads via CATT. The sample shows about 36,000 gamma-chain clones, roughly 21% of them seen only once. Points on this clone: Its antigen is not identified. Germline is not matched at one junction end, which may reflect a read error.

The sample consisted of Vdelta1+ gamma-delta thymocytes from the thymus. Subset defined: FACS-sorted CD3+ TCRalphabeta- TCRVdelta1+ TCRVdelta2- thymocytes. The sequence was obtained from a girl under three years old who had congenital heart surgery. The chain uses TRGV8 and TRGJ1 or TRGJ2. CDR3 sequence: CATWDDNYYKKLF. In nucleotides, the CDR3 is TGCGCCACCTGGGATGACAATTATTATAAGAAACTCTTT.